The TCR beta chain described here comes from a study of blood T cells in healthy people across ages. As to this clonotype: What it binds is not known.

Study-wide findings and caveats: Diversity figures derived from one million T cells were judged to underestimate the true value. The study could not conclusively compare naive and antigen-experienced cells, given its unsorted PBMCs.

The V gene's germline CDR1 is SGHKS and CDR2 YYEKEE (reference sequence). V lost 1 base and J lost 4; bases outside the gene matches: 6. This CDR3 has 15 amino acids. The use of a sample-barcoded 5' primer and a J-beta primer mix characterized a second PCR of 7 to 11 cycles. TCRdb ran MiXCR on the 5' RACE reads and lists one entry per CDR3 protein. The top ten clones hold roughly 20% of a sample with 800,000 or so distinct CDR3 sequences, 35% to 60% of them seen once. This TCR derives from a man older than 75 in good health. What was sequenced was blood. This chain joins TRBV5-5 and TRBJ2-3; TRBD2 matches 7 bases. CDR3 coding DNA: TGTGCCAGCAGCTTGATGCAGCGGGAATCAGATACGCAGTATTTT. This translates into CASSLMQRESDTQYF.